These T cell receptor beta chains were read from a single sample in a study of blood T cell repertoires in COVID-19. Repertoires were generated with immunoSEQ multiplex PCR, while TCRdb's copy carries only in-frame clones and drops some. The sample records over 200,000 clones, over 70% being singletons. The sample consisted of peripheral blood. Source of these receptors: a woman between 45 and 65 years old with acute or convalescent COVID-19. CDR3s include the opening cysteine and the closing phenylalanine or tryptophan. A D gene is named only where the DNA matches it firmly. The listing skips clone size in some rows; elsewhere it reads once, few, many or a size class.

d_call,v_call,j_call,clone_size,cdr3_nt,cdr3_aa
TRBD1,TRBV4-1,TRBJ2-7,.,TGCGCCAGCAGCCAGAAAGGGACAGGCAGCTACGAGCAGTACTTC,CASSQKGTGSYEQYF
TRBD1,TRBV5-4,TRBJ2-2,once,TGTGCCAGCAGCTCACGAACAGGGGTGGGGGCCGGGGAGCTGTTTTTT,CASSSRTGVGAGELFF
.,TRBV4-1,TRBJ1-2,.,TGCGCCAGCAGCCAAGATCGGACAATGAACTATGGCTACACCTTC,CASSQDRTMNYGYTF
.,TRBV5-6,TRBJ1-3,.,TGTGCCAGCAGCTTCCCCAGCTCTGGAAACACCATATATTTT,CASSFPSSGNTIYF
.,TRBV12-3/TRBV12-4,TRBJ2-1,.,TGTGCCAGCAGTTTATCTTTGCAGGGCGCGCAGTTCTTC,CASSLSLQGAQFF
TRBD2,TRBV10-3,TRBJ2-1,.,TGTGCCATCAGTGAGTCGAGTGGCGGGAGGGCCCACAATGAGCAGTTCTTC,CAISESSGGRAHNEQFF
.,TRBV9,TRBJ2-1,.,TGTGCCAGCAGCCCGACCCCGGGTGTACGCCCCTACAATGAGCAGTTCTTC,CASSPTPGVRPYNEQFF
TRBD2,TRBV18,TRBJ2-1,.,TGTGCCAGCTCACCTGGGACTAGCGGGTCGCAGTTCTTC,CASSPGTSGSQFF
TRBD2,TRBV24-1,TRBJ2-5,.,TGTGCCACCAGTGACCCTACTAGCGGAACCCAAGAGACCCAGTACTTC,CATSDPTSGTQETQYF
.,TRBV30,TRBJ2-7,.,TGTGCCTGGACCCCAGGAGGCCCCCACTACGAGCAGTACTTC,CAWTPGGPHYEQYF
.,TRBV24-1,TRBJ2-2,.,TGTGCCACCAACTCAGGGAGGAGCACCGGGGAGCTGTTTTTT,CATNSGRSTGELFF
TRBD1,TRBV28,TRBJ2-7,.,TGTGCCAGCAGTTCCGCGACAGGGTTCTCCTACGAGCAGTACTTC,CASSSATGFSYEQYF
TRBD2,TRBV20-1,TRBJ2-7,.,TGCAGTGCTAGTCCCCCAGGAGCGGGAGGTACTCCCTACGAGCAGTACTTC,CSASPPGAGGTPYEQYF
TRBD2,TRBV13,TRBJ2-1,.,TGTGCCAGCAGCTTCCTACTAGCGGGTCAGGCCGTTGAGCAGTTCTTC,CASSFLLAGQAVEQFF
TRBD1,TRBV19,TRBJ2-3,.,TGTGCCAGTAGTAACTACAGGGGAGATACGCAGTATTTT,CASSNYRGDTQYF
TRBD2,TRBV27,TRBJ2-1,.,TGTGCCAGCAGGACAAGGAGCGGGAGGGCCGGGAATGAGCAGTTCTTC,CASRTRSGRAGNEQFF
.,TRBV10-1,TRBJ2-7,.,TGCGCCAGCAATATTAGCAGATACGAGCAGTACTTC,CASNISRYEQYF
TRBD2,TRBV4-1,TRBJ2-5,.,TGCGCCAGCAGCCAAGGGGCCGGGAGGGCCTCCGAGACCCAGTACTTC,CASSQGAGRASETQYF
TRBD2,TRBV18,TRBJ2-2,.,TGTGCCAGCTCACCACCAGCGGGACTAGCGAACACCGGGGAGCTGTTTTTT,CASSPPAGLANTGELFF
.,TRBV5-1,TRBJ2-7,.,TGCGCCAGCAGCTTGGATGGGCAGTTCGAGCAGTACTTC,CASSLDGQFEQYF
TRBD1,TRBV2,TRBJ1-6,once,TGTGCCAGCAGGCCGGACAGGGGCGATTCACCCCTCCACTTT,CASRPDRGDSPLHF
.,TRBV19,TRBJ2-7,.,TGTGCCAGTAGTATAGGGCAGGACTACGAGCAGTACTTC,CASSIGQDYEQYF
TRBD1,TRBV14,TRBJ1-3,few,TGTGCCAGCAGCCCCCCGGGACAGGGGGGAAACACCATATATTTT,CASSPPGQGGNTIYF
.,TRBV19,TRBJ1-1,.,TGTGCCAGTAGTATAGACAGATTGAACACTGAAGCTTTCTTT,CASSIDRLNTEAFF
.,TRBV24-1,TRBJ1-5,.,TGTGCCACCAGTGAGCAGGGTTCGGGTCAGCCCCAGCATTTT,CATSEQGSGQPQHF
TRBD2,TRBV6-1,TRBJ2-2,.,TGTGCCAGCAGTGAAGCAGCAGCGGGAGGTAGTTATAACGGGGAGCTGTTTTTT,CASSEAAAGGSYNGELFF
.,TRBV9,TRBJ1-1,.,TGTGCCAGCAGCGTCAGTAGCTCCACTGAAGCTTTCTTT,CASSVSSSTEAFF
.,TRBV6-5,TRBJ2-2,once,TGTGCCAGCAGCGCTAGAGCGAACACCGGGGAGCTGTTTTTT,CASSARANTGELFF
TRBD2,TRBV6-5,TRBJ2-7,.,TGTGCCAGCAGGACTAGCGGGAGACTCTACGAGCAGTACTTC,CASRTSGRLYEQYF
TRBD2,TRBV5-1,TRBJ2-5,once,TGCGCCAGCAGCTTGGCGGCGGGAGTTCTGACCCAGTACTTC,CASSLAAGVLTQYF
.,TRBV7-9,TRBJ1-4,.,TGTGCCAGCGGTGCAGGGGCAAGGGAAAAACTGTTTTTT,CASGAGAREKLFF
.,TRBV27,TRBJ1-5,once,TGTGCCAGCAGTCCCGGACAGACCCAATCAGAACCCCAGCATTTT,CASSPGQTQSEPQHF
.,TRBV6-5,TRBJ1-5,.,TGTGCCAGCCTACAGCGGAATCAGCCCCAGCATTTT,CASLQRNQPQHF
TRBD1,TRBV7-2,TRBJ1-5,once,TGTGCCAGCAGCCCACGGACAGGGAGCAATCAGCCCCAGCATTTT,CASSPRTGSNQPQHF
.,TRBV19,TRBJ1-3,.,TGTGCCAGTAACAGGGAAGGTGGAAACACCATATATTTT,CASNREGGNTIYF
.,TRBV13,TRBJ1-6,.,TGTGCCAGCAGCTTGGGCAGGACCTATAATTCACCCCTCCACTTT,CASSLGRTYNSPLHF
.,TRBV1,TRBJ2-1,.,TGCACCAGCAGCCGTTGTGGGTCGGGAGGGACCTACAATGAGCAGTTCTTC,CTSSRCGSGGTYNEQFF
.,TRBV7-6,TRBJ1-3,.,TGTGCCAGCAGCTTAGCGTCGCGAGGATCTGGAAACACCATATATTTT,CASSLASRGSGNTIYF
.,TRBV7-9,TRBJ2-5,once,TGTGCCAGCAGCTCAAGCTTGGTGGAGACCCAGTACTTC,CASSSSLVETQYF
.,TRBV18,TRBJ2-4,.,TGTGCCAGCTCCCCACAGGACAGTAAAAACATTCAGTACTTC,CASSPQDSKNIQYF
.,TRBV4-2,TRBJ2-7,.,TGTGCCAGCAGCCAAAAATGGGGGGTTGGCGGGGCGGGGAGCTCCTACGAGCAGTACTTC,CASSQKWGVGGAGSSYEQYF
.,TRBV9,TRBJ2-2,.,TGTGCCAGCAGCGTAGCGTCCGGTATCACCGGGGAGCTGTTTTTT,CASSVASGITGELFF
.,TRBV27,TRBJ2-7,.,TGTGCCAGCACCTCCGGGGATTCCTCCTACGAGCAGTACTTC,CASTSGDSSYEQYF
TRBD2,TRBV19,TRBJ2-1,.,TGTGCCAGTAGTCTACTAGCGGGAGGGTTCAATGAGCAGTTCTTC,CASSLLAGGFNEQFF